This TCR beta chain was recovered during a study of T cell responses to AZD1222 COVID-19 vaccine. Turning to this clone: A much bigger clone sits one base away, suggesting this may be a read error. Other DNA sequences in the sample encode the same CDR3.

Clones were read by immunoSEQ multiplex PCR, and TCRdb kept only the in-frame ones, dropping some. In the table there are some 150,000 clones, 82% of which are singletons. The sequence derives from an adult in good health. The sample in question was peripheral blood, obtained on day 0 of MenACWY control vaccination.

CDR3 DNA sequence: TGTGCCAGCAGCCCAAGTTCCTACGAGCAGTACTTC. Amino acids: CASSPSSYEQYF. This sequence joins TRBV11-2 and TRBJ2-7; D gene ambiguous. V was shortened by 5 bases and J by 1 base, with 6 bases between the two germline ends. The CDR3 has 12 residues. The germline V gene encodes CDR1 SGHAT and CDR2 FQNNGV.